This T cell receptor beta chain stems from a study of blood T cell repertoires in COVID-19. Study-wide context: From T cells, B-cell-depleted T cells, or PBMCs came the material, which was cDNA or gDNA.

Trimming took 5 bases from V and 5 from J; bases not matched to a gene: 5. The CDR3 sequence is 14 residues long. The germline V gene encodes CDR1 MNHEY and CDR2 SVGAGI. Sequenced by immunoSEQ multiplex PCR; TCRdb stores in-frame clones only, minus some. The table includes 200,000 to 250,000 clones, about 85% detected once. The specimen was peripheral blood. This chain uses TRBV6-5 with TRBJ2-3, with TRBD1 matching over 9 bases. This TCR was recovered from a woman aged 55-69 years who had recovered from COVID-19. The CDR3 region has the DNA TGTGCCAGCAGTCGGGACAGGGATCAAGATACGCAGTATTTT. The encoded protein is CASSRDRDQDTQYF.